One and the same sample provided the 6 T cell receptor beta chains below, sequenced in a study of cytomegalovirus exposure and HLA in healthy donors. A multiplex PCR was run with 60 Vbeta primers and 13 Jbeta primers. Repertoires were generated with immunoSEQ multiplex PCR, while TCRdb's copy carries only in-frame clones and drops some. The profile shows roughly 100,000 clones, around 74% of them singletons. The specimen was PBMCs. These receptors came from a man aged 35-49 years in good health and CMV-seronegative.

This chain joins TRBV11-2 and TRBJ1-5; D unresolved. The CDR3 is made up of 18 amino acids. Looked up from germline, CDR1 is SGHAT and CDR2 is FQNNGV. V lost 4 bases and J lost 5, with 24 bases in between. The CDR3 is CASSSCGPAKCKDQPQHF. The CDR3 bases are TGTGCCAGCAGCTCGTGCGGGCCCGCAAAATGTAAGGATCAGCCCCAGCATTTT.

The rearrangement uses TRBV19 and TRBJ2-7; D possibly corresponds to TRBD1 (6 bases). CDR1 and CDR2 from the germline V gene are LNHDA and SQIVND (reference sequence). V shed 3 bases and J shed 3 bases, with 15 bases lying between them. This CDR3 has 15 amino acids. CDR3 DNA sequence: TGTGCCAGTAGTATTTGGACAGACTCGAGCTACGAGCAGTACTTC. Translation: CASSIWTDSSYEQYF.

In its sample, this clone was seen once. This sequence joins TRBV5-1 and TRBJ1-3; D is perhaps TRBD1 (6 bases). Germline assignment: CDR1 SGHRS and CDR2 YFSETQ. CDR3 length equals 16 residues. V lost 1 base to trimming and J lost 0 bases, with 11 bases between them. CDR3: CASSLRGSDSGNTIYF. CDR3 coding DNA: TGCGCCAGCAGCTTGAGGGGGTCGGACTCTGGAAACACCATATATTTT.

This clone was counted between two and nine times. The CDR3 nucleotides are TGTGCCAGCAGCTCTGAGCGGGGGGGCCGTAGGGAGCAGTACTTC. This gives the protein CASSSERGGRREQYF. V is TRBV7-3 and J is TRBJ2-7; TRBD2 agrees at 10 bases. Trimming at V came to 4 bases and at J to 7 bases, leaving 10 bases not matched to a gene. This CDR3 has 15 residues. Germline lookup yields CDR1 SGHTA and CDR2 FQGTGA.

V and J are TRBV9 and TRBJ2-2; perhaps TRBD1 as D (5 bases). V was pared by 2 bases and J by 0 bases, with 14 bases between. This CDR3 is 17 amino acids long. The germline V gene has CDR1 SGDLS and CDR2 YYNGEE. DNA of the CDR3: TGTGCCAGCAGCGTCCCCCGACAGAAAGCGAACACCGGGGAGCTGTTTTTT. It codes for CASSVPRQKANTGELFF. Full variable domain (missing parts from reference TRBV9 and TRBJ2-2): DSGVTQTPKHLITATGQRVTLRCSPRSGDLSVYWYQQSLDQGLQFLIQYYNGEERAKGNILERFSAQQFPDLHSELNLSSLELGDSALYFCASSVPRQKANTGELFFGEGSRLTVL.

J is TRBJ2-7 and V is TRBV4-1, with 11 bases matching TRBD1. The CDR3 is 16 amino acids. The V segment lost 2 bases and the J segment 4 bases; nucleotides outside the gene matches: 7. In germline, CDR1 is MGHRA, CDR2 YSYEKL. The CDR3 DNA reads TGCGCCAGCAGCCAAAAGGTAGGGACAGGGGGTTACGAGCAGTACTTC. Translated: CASSQKVGTGGYEQYF.